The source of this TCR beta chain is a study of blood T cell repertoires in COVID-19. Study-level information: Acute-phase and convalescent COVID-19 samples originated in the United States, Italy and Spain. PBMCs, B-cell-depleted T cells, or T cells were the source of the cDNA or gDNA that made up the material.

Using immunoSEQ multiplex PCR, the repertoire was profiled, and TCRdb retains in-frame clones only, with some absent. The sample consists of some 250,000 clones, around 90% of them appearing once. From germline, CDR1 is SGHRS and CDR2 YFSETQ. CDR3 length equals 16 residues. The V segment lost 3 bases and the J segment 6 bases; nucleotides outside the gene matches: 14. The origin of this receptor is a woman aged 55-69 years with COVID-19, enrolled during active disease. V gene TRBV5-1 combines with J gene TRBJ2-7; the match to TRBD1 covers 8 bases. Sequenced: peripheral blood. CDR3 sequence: CASSWRQGAVVGEQYF. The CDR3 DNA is TGCGCCAGCAGCTGGAGGCAGGGGGCGGTTGTTGGCGAGCAGTACTTC.